The present entry profiles one TCR beta chain with its context. The antigen is undetermined. Second-dose timings of about 4 or about 12 weeks were pooled. Trimming cost V 2 bases and J 4 bases, with 10 bases left between them. CDR3 length: 14 amino acids. Germline lookup yields CDR1 SSHAT and CDR2 FNYEAQ (reference sequence). These data originate in a study of T cell responses to AZD1222 COVID-19 vaccine. General study results and limits: Regions left unmutated in variants are reportedly the target of nearly half of spike-specific TCRs. There were vaccine-associated CD4 TCRs across spike, dominant at 160-218 and 743-854.

Libraries were prepared by immunoSEQ multiplex PCR; TCRdb keeps only in-frame clonotypes and omits some of them. Of more than 80,000 clones listed, 80% to 90% were seen once; the top ten hold around 3.7%. Sequences were derived from peripheral blood, sampled 28 days after the second AZD1222 dose. This rearrangement joins TRBV7-7 to TRBJ2-3, with D tentatively TRBD1 (6 bases). The clonotype comes from an adult who received the AZD1222 COVID-19 vaccine. The CDR3 here is CASSLLQGSDTQYF. The CDR3 DNA reads as TGTGCCAGCAGCTTATTACAGGGTTCAGATACGCAGTATTTT.